This section outlines one TCR beta chain sequence together with its context. The record originates from a study of blood T cell repertoires in COVID-19. For the study at large: T cells, B-cell-depleted T cells, or PBMCs provided the cDNA or gDNA that served as material.

Germline CDR1 MDHEN, CDR2 SYDVKM. The CDR3 has 14 residues. V was trimmed by 2 bases and J by 2 bases, leaving 8 bases between them. Here immunoSEQ multiplex PCR was the method, and the copy in TCRdb shows in-frame clones only, minus some. Of 85,000 to 110,000 clones listed, about 90% are singletons. Sequencing used peripheral blood. The chain is built from TRBV28 and TRBJ2-3; D is ambiguous. This TCR was recovered from a human donor in a cohort sampled during active COVID-19. The CDR3: CASSLGGVTDTQYF. CDR3 bases: TGTGCCAGCAGTTTAGGCGGTGTCACAGATACGCAGTATTTT.